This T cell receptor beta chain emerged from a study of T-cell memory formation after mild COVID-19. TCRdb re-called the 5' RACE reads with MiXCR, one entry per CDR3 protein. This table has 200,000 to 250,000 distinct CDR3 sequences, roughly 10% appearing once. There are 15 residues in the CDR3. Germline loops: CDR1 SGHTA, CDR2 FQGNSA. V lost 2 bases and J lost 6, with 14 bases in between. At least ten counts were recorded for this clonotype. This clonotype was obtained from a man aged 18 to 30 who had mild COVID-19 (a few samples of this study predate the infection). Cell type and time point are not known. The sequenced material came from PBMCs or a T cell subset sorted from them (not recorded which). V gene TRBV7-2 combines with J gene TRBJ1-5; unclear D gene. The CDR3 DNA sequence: TGTGCCAGCAGCTTACGGGCCGGAGAAGCTCAGCCCCAGCATTTT. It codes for CASSLRAGEAQPQHF.